This T cell receptor (beta chain) is drawn from a study of blood T cell repertoires in COVID-19. Authors' analysis steps: Reference gene primer amplification in the assay estimated nucleated cell counts. Measured with immunoSEQ multiplex PCR; TCRdb has only the in-frame clones, and not every one. D and trimming come from the DNA, and the V and J calls and clone size come from that table. The table records 120,000 to 150,000 clones, over 70% of them present only once. Germline V CDR1 and CDR2: MNHEY, SMNVEV (reference sequence). The CDR3 spans 13 residues. Deletions cut 10 bases from V and 7 bases from J, with 17 bases between.

The material sequenced was peripheral blood. This clonotype originated in a man in his forties or fifties who had recovered from COVID-19. The rearrangement uses TRBV27 and TRBJ2-1; D perhaps matches TRBD1 (7 bases). The CDR3 here is CATSQGGSNEQFF. CDR3 DNA sequence: TGTGCCACCTCGCAGGGGGGATCGAATGAGCAGTTCTTC.